This TCR beta chain derives from a study of T cells in localized non-small cell lung cancer. Findings and limits, study-wide: Turning up in adjacent lung were a median approximately 60 of the top 100 tumor clones.

Profiling relied on immunoSEQ multiplex PCR, and the TCRdb table lists in-frame clones only, not all of them. The sample includes around 79,000 clones, around 81% of them seen just once. Trimming took 1 base from V and 0 from J, leaving 5 bases between them. This CDR3 has 13 residues. In germline, CDR1 is SGHDT, CDR2 YYEEEE. As concerns this clone: The target antigen is unknown.

The origin of this receptor is a man aged 35 to 69 with stage II squamous cell lung carcinoma. The chain carries TRBV5-6 and TRBJ2-7; D gene uncertain. Sample: PBMCs, taken before any cancer treatment. CDR3 in amino acids: CASSLTHSYEQYF. DNA of the CDR3: TGTGCCAGCAGCTTGACACACTCCTACGAGCAGTACTTC.